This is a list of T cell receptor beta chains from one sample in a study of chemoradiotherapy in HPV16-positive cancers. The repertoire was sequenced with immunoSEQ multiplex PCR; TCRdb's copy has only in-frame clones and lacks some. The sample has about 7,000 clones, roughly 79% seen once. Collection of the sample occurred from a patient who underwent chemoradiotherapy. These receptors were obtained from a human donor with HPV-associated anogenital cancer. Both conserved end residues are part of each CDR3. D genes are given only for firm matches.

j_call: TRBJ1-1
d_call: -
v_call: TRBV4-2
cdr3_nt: TGTGCCAGCAGCCAAGCCAGAAACACTGAAGCTTTCTTT
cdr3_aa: CASSQARNTEAFF

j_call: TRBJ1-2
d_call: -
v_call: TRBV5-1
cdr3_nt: TGCGCCAGCAGCTACGGACAAGTCGGCCGCGGTGGCTACACCTTC
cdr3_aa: CASSYGQVGRGGYTF

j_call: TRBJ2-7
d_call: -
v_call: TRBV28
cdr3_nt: TGTGCCAGCAGTTTTCAGGGAACCGGCGAGCAGTACTTC
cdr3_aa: CASSFQGTGEQYF

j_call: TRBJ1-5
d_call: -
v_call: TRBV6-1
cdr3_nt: TGTGCCAGCAGTGAGGGGAGAAGGCAGCCCCAGCATTTT
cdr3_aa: CASSEGRRQPQHF

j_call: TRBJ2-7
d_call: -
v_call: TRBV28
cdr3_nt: TGTGCCAGCAGTTTCCGGGGGCGCCTCTACGAGCAGTACTTC
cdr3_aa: CASSFRGRLYEQYF

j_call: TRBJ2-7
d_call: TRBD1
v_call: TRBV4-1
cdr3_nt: TGCGCCAGCAGCTTATCCGGGACAGTCTTCTACGAGCAGTACTTC
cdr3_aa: CASSLSGTVFYEQYF

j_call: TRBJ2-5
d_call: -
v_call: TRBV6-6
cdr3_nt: TGTGCCAGCAGTTATTCTACAGAGACCCAGTACTTC
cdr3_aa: CASSYSTETQYF

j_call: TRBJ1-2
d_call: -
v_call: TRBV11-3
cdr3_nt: TGTGCCAGCAGCGCGTACCGAACCTATGGCTACACCTTC
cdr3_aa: CASSAYRTYGYTF

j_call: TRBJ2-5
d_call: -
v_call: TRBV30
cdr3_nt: TGTGCCTGGAGCGGAGTCCAAGAGACCCAGTACTTC
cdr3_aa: CAWSGVQETQYF

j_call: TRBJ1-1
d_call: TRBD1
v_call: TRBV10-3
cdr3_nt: TGTGCCATTTCTTGGACAGGGTACACTGAAGCTTTCTTT
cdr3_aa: CAISWTGYTEAFF

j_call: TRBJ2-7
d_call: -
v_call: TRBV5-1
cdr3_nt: TGCGCCAGCAGCTTACAGGGCAGCCGCTACGAGCAGTACTTC
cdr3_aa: CASSLQGSRYEQYF

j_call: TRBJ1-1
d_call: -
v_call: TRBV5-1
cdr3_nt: TGCGCCAGCAGCTTGGAAGCAGGAAACACTGAAGCTTTCTTT
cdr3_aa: CASSLEAGNTEAFF

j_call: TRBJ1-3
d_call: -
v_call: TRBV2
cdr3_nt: TGTGCCAGCAGGCCCTTGGCTAGCTCTGGAAACACCATATATTTT
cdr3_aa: CASRPLASSGNTIYF

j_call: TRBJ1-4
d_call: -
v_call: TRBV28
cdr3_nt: TGTGCCAGCAGTTTGGGAGGTATCGGTGAAAAACTGTTTTTT
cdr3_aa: CASSLGGIGEKLFF

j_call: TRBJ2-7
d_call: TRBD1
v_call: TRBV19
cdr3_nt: TGTGCCAGTAGTACGGACAGGTACTACGAGCAGTACTTC
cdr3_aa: CASSTDRYYEQYF

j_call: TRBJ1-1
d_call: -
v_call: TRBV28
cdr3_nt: TGTGCCACCGGACGGAACACTGAAGCTTTCTTT
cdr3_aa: CATGRNTEAFF

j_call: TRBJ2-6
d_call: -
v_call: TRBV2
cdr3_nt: TGTGCCAGCAGACCGGGACAAGCTGGGGCCAACGTCCTGACTTTC
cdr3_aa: CASRPGQAGANVLTF

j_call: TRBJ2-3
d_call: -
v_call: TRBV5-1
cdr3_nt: TGCGCCAGCAAGAAAGCGGGCACAGATACGCAGTATTTT
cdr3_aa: CASKKAGTDTQYF

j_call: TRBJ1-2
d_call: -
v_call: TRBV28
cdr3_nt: TGTGCCAGCAGTTTTGGATTCAACGGCTACACCTTC
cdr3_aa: CASSFGFNGYTF

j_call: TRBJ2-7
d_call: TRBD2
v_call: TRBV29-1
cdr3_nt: TGCAGCGCGACTAGCGGGAGCAACGAGCAGTACTTC
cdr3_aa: CSATSGSNEQYF

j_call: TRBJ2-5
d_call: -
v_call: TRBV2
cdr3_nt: TGTGCCAGCAGCCCAGACCACACCCAGTACTTC
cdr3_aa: CASSPDHTQYF

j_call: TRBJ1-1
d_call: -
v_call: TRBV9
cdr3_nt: TGTGCCAGCAGCGTAGGGGGGGAAAGGGTGGACGAAGCTTTCTTT
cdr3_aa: CASSVGGERVDEAFF

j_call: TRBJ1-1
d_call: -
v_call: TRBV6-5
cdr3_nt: TGTGCCAGCAGGCGCAGGGTTTTGAACACTGAAGCTTTCTTT
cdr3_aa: CASRRRVLNTEAFF